A single sample gave rise to the 23 T cell receptor beta chains below, sequenced in a study of blood T cell repertoires in COVID-19. The method was immunoSEQ multiplex PCR; TCRdb's version includes in-frame clones alone and lacks a portion of them. The table includes about 210,000 clones, 81% detected once. Sequencing input: PBMCs or T cells enriched from blood (not recorded which). These receptors were collected from a woman aged 45-65 years with acute COVID-19.

The V and J genes are TRBV2 and TRBJ1-1; tentatively, D is TRBD1 (6 bases). There are 14 residues in the CDR3. V was shortened by 8 bases and J by 5 bases, with 18 bases between the two germline ends. Germline V gene lookup returns CDR1 SNHLY and CDR2 FYNNEI. The CDR3: CASAIGGGGTEAFF. The CDR3 DNA is TGTGCCAGCGCTATCGGAGGGGGGGGAACTGAAGCTTTCTTT.

This sequence joins TRBV7-9 and TRBJ1-4, with D hard to call. CDR3 length: 14 residues. The germline gives CDR1 SEHNR, CDR2 FQNEAQ (reference sequence). Trimming pared 1 base from V and 4 bases from J, leaving 7 bases between. CDR3 sequence: CASSLVGLNEKLFF. DNA of the CDR3: TGTGCCAGCAGCTTAGTGGGCCTTAATGAAAAACTGTTTTTT.

V gene TRBV3-1 (or the pseudogene TRBV3-2) combines with J gene TRBJ2-1, with D perhaps matching TRBD2 (7 bases). Trimming left V 3 bases short and J 7 bases short, with 22 bases between. From germline, CDR1 is LGHDT and CDR2 YNNKEL (reference sequence). This CDR3 spans 17 amino acids. The CDR3 loop reads CASSQPLFPGGRNEQFF. The DNA for the CDR3 is TGTGCCAGCAGCCAGCCCCTCTTCCCGGGGGGCCGGAATGAGCAGTTCTTC.

The gene calls are TRBV6-5 and TRBJ1-2; 10 nucleotides match TRBD1. Germline lookup yields CDR1 MNHEY and CDR2 SVGAGI. The CDR3 sequence is 15 residues long. The J segment lost 8 bases and the V segment lost 2 bases, leaving 8 bases of the junction unmatched. CDR3 amino acids: CASSYEGQGLRGYTF. Here the CDR3 DNA reads TGTGCCAGCAGTTACGAGGGACAGGGGCTAAGAGGCTACACCTTC.

CDR3 sequence (DNA): TGTGCCAGCAGCCTAGGGCCCCAAGAAGCTAACTATGGCTACACCTTC. This sequence encodes CASSLGPQEANYGYTF. The gene calls are TRBV7-2 and TRBJ1-2; no clear D. This CDR3 has 16 amino acids. Germline V gene lookup returns CDR1 SGHTA and CDR2 FQGNSA. V was shortened by 5 bases and J by 0 bases, with 16 bases between the two germline ends.

DNA for the CDR3: TGTGCCAGCAGTTTTTGGAGCCGATCCCAAGAGACCCAGTACTTC. It translates to CASSFWSRSQETQYF. V gene TRBV28 combines with J gene TRBJ2-5; D remains unclear. V gave up 3 bases and J gave up 1 base, with 12 bases separating them. In germline, CDR1 is MDHEN, CDR2 SYDVKM. The CDR3 covers 15 residues. The variable domain in full, completed from reference TRBV28 and TRBJ2-5, reads DVKVTQSSRYLVKRTGEKVFLECVQDMDHENMFWYRQDPGLGLRLIYFSYDVKMKEKGDIPEGYSVSREKKERFSLILESASTNQTSMYLCASSFWSRSQETQYFGPGTRLLVL.

The chain is built from TRBV27 and TRBJ1-1; tentatively, D is TRBD1 (6 bases). The germline V gene encodes CDR1 MNHEY and CDR2 SMNVEV (reference sequence). CDR3 size: 13 residues. V was clipped by 2 bases and J by 3 bases, with 7 bases between them. CDR3 loop: CASSLKGDTEAFF. The CDR3, as DNA: TGTGCCAGCAGTTTAAAGGGGGACACTGAAGCTTTCTTT.

The chain is built from TRBV4-3 and TRBJ2-7; a possible D gene is TRBD1 (6 bases). Trimming took 1 base from V and 4 from J, leaving 11 bases between them. CDR1 is LGHNA, CDR2 YSLEER, per germline. The CDR3 is 14 amino acids. The CDR3 sequence: CASSQGGRGYEQYF. The CDR3 nucleotides are TGCGCCAGCAGCCAAGGGGGCAGGGGTTACGAGCAGTACTTC.

The chain uses TRBV12-3 or TRBV12-4 and TRBJ2-1, with D hard to call. V dropped 6 bases and J dropped 6 bases, with 9 bases sitting between them. The CDR3 runs 12 residues. The CDR3 region has the DNA TGTGCCAGCAGCAAAAACAGCAATGAGCAGTTCTTC. It codes for CASSKNSNEQFF.

With respect to this clone: Lacking the conserved final phenylalanine or tryptophan, this CDR3 likely reflects a read error. The chain combines TRBV11-1 with TRBJ1-2; D is uncertain. Germline values: CDR1 SGHAT, CDR2 FQDESV (reference sequence). Between the trimmed V and J ends, which lost 5 bases and 1 base, there was a span of 11 bases. The CDR3 has 14 amino acids. The chain's CDR3 is CASSRSGDNYGYTS. CDR3 DNA sequence: TGTGCCAGCAGCCGTTCGGGAGATAACTATGGCTACACCTCC.

This chain joins TRBV2 and TRBJ2-5; TRBD1 aligns across 9 bases. The J segment lost 2 bases and the V segment lost 6 bases, leaving 1 base of the junction unmatched. Germline V gives CDR1 SNHLY, CDR2 FYNNEI. The CDR3 is made up of 13 amino acids. Here the CDR3 reads CASRGQGQETQYF. The CDR3 bases are TGTGCCAGCAGGGGACAGGGACAAGAGACCCAGTACTTC. Full variable domain (rest looked up from reference TRBV2 and TRBJ2-5): EPEVTQTPSHQVTQMGQEVILRCVPISNHLYFYWYRQILGQKVEFLVSFYNNEISEKSEIFDDQFSVERPDGSNFTLKIRSTKLEDSAMYFCASRGQGQETQYFGPGTRLLVL.

This clone was recorded once. The gene calls are TRBV4-2 and TRBJ1-5; no definite D call. Germline V gives CDR1 LGHNA, CDR2 YNFKEQ. Trimming took 0 bases from V and 0 from J, leaving 15 bases between them. The CDR3 consists of 18 residues. In nucleotides, the CDR3 is TGTGCCAGCAGCCAAGATTTAGGCGGGGAAGCTAGCAATCAGCCCCAGCATTTT. As protein: CASSQDLGGEASNQPQHF.

J is TRBJ2-2 and V is TRBV28; D is unclear. Germline CDR1 is MDHEN and CDR2 is SYDVKM. This CDR3 region has 13 residues. V was pared by 6 bases and J by 1 base, with 6 bases between. The CDR3 loop is CASSFWNTGELFF. CDR3 DNA: TGTGCCAGCAGCTTTTGGAACACCGGGGAGCTGTTTTTT.

The V and J genes are TRBV10-2 and TRBJ2-7; 10 bases are shared with TRBD2. The V and J ends lost 9 bases and 6 bases, in that order; junction bases with no gene match: 17. The CDR3 is 16 amino acids. Looked up from germline, CDR1 is WSHSY and CDR2 is SAAADI. The CDR3 DNA sequence: TGCGCCAGACCCGAGGCGAGCGGGGGGGCTTTAAGCGAGCAGTACTTC. It translates to CARPEASGGALSEQYF.

The chain employs TRBV30 and TRBJ2-1; 12 bases fit TRBD2. CDR3 length: 15 amino acids. V was pared by 5 bases and J by 8 bases, with 10 bases of the junction left unmatched. Germline CDR1 is GTSNPN and CDR2 is SVGIG (reference sequence). The CDR3 sequence is CAWPPSGGAGDEQFF. The CDR3 DNA reads TGTGCCTGGCCCCCTAGCGGGGGGGCGGGCGATGAGCAGTTCTTC. Full variable domain (rest looked up from reference TRBV30 and TRBJ2-1): SQTIHQWPATLVQPVGSPLSLECTVEGTSNPNLYWYRQAAGRGLQLLFYSVGIGQISSEVPQNLSASRPQDRQFILSSKKLLLSDSGFYLCAWPPSGGAGDEQFFGPGTRLTVL.

The chain is built from TRBV30 and TRBJ1-6, with a possible D match to TRBD1 (5 bases). CDR1 GTSNPN and CDR2 SVGIG come from the germline V gene (reference sequence). The CDR3 runs 13 residues. The V end lost 2 bases, the J end lost 14 bases, and 16 bases lay between the germline ends. CDR3 in DNA: TGTGCCTGGAGTCTTGGCCGCAGGGTTGCCCTCCACTTT. Translating it yields CAWSLGRRVALHF. Together with reference TRBV30 and TRBJ1-6, the CDR3 gives the full variable domain: SQTIHQWPATLVQPVGSPLSLECTVEGTSNPNLYWYRQAAGRGLQLLFYSVGIGQISSEVPQNLSASRPQDRQFILSSKKLLLSDSGFYLCAWSLGRRVALHFGNGTRLTVT.

The chain is built from TRBV2 and TRBJ2-3; 7 bases are a match to TRBD2. This CDR3 is built from 13 residues. From germline, CDR1 is SNHLY and CDR2 FYNNEI. The junction had 3 bases not matched to a gene; V was cut back by 6 bases and J by 3 bases. CDR3 in DNA: TGTGCCAGCAGGACCGGGGGGACAGATACGCAGTATTTT. This sequence encodes CASRTGGTDTQYF.

This clone showed up just a few times. At the DNA level, this CDR3 is encoded by other sequences in the same sample as well. The chain is built from TRBV28 and TRBJ1-5; 7 positions match TRBD1. There are 15 residues in the CDR3. V trimming: 3 bases; J trimming: 2 bases; junction bases outside the gene matches: 4. CDR1 is MDHEN, CDR2 SYDVKM, per germline. CDR3 region: CASSLGQGGNQPQHF. The DNA of the CDR3 is TGTGCCAGCAGTTTGGGGCAGGGGGGCAATCAGCCCCAGCATTTT.

On this clone: Additional DNA sequences in this sample encode the identical CDR3. The chain combines TRBV7-2 with TRBJ2-2; 10 bases agree with TRBD2. This CDR3 has 19 residues. V lost 2 bases to trimming and J lost 6 bases; unmatched junction nucleotides: 15. The germline V gene encodes CDR1 SGHTA and CDR2 FQGNSA. CDR3 DNA sequence: TGTGCCAGCAGCTTAAGGGGGATGGAAGCGGGAGGGCGGGCCGGGGAGCTGTTTTTT. Its translation is CASSLRGMEAGGRAGELFF.

This clone was detected a few times. The chain uses TRBV28 and TRBJ1-2; D is uncertain. The germline gives CDR1 MDHEN, CDR2 SYDVKM. Trimming shortened V by 3 bases and J by 7 bases, and 3 bases separated the two germline ends. The CDR3 covers 10 residues. CDR3 DNA: TGTGCCAGCAGTTTTCGTGGCTACACCTTC. This translates into CASSFRGYTF.

The chain joins TRBV6-4 to TRBJ2-1; 7 nucleotides match TRBD1. Germline V gives CDR1 MRHNA, CDR2 SNTAGT. This CDR3 region has 17 residues. Germline trimming cut 2 bases from V and 5 bases from J; bases unmatched to any gene: 12. CDR3 region: CASSDLPGTAFNNEQFF. DNA of the CDR3: TGTGCCAGCAGTGACCTCCCCGGGACAGCTTTTAACAATGAGCAGTTCTTC.

This chain connects TRBV10-3 to TRBJ2-1, with 10 bases that match TRBD1. This CDR3 contains 15 residues. Losses at the gene ends were 8 bases for V and 6 bases for J; bases not matched to a gene: 10. CDR1 and CDR2 (germline): ENHRY, SYGVKD. CDR3 in amino acids: CAIDSPGQGSNEQFF. CDR3 bases: TGTGCCATCGATTCTCCGGGACAGGGGAGCAATGAGCAGTTCTTC.

The chain joins TRBV7-2 to TRBJ2-5, with TRBD2 matching over 8 bases. The V segment lost 1 base and the J segment 7 bases; nucleotides outside the gene matches: 8. The CDR3 spans 15 residues. Germline V lookup: CDR1 SGHTA, CDR2 FQGNSA. The CDR3 DNA reads TGTGCCAGCAGCTTAGAGTATAGCGGGGTTGCGACCCAGTACTTC. Residues: CASSLEYSGVATQYF.